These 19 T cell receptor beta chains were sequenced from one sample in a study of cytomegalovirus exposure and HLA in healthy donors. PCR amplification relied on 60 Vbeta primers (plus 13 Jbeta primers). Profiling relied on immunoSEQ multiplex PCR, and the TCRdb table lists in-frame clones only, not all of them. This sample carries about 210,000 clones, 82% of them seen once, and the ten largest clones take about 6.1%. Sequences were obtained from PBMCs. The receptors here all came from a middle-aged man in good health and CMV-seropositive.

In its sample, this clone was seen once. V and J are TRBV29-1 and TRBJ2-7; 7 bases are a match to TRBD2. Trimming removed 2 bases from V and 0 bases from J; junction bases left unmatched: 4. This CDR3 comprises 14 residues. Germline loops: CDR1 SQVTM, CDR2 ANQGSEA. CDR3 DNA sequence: TGCAGCGTTGAATTGCCTAGCGGCTCCTACGAGCAGTACTTC. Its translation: CSVELPSGSYEQYF.

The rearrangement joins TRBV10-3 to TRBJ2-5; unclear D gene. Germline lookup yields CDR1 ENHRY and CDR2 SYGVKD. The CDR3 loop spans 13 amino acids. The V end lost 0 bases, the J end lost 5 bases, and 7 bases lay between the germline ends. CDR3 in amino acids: CAISESQAETQYF. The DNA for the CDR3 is TGTGCCATCAGTGAGTCCCAGGCGGAGACCCAGTACTTC.

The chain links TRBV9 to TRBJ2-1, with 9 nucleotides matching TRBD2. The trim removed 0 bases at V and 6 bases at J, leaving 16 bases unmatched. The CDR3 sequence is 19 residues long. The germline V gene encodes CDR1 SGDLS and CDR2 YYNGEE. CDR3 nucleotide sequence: TGTGCCAGCAGCGTAGCTCAGACCCCATTAGCGGGAGTAGCCAATGAGCAGTTCTTC. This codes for CASSVAQTPLAGVANEQFF.

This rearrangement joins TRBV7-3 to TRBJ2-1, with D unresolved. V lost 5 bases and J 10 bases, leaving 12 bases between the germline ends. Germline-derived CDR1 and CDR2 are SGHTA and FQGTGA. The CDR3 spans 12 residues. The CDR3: CASSLPSEEQFF. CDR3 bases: TGTGCCAGCAGCCTACCCTCTGAAGAGCAGTTCTTC. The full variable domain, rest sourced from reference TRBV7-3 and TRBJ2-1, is GAGVSQTPSNKVTEKGKYVELRCDPISGHTALYWYRQSLGQGPEFLIYFQGTGAADDSGLPNDRFFAVRPEGSVSTLKIQRTERGDSAVYLCASSLPSEEQFFGPGTRLTVL.

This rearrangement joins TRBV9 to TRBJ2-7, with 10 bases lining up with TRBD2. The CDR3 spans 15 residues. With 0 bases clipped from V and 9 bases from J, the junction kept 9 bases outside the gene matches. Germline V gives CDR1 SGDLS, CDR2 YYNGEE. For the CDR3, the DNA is TGTGCCAGCAGCGTAGGAGCAGCTAGCGGGAGAGGGCAGTACTTC. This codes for CASSVGAASGRGQYF.

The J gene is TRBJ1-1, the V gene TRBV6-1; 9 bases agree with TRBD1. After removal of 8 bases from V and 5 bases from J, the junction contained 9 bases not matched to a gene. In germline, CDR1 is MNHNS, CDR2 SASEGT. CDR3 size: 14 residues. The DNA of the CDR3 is TGTGCCAGCGTTATACAGGGGGCGGTTACTGAAGCTTTCTTT. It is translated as CASVIQGAVTEAFF.

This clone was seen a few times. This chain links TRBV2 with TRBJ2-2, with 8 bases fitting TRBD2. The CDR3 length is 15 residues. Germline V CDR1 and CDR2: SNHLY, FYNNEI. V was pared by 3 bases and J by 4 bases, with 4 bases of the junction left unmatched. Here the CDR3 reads CASSDIAGFTGELFF. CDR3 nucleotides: TGTGCCAGCAGTGATATAGCGGGATTCACCGGGGAGCTGTTTTTT.

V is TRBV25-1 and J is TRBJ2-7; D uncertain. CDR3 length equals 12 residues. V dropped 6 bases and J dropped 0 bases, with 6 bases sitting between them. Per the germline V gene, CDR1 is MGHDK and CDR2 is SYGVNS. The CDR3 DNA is TGTGCCAGCAGCCGGAGCTCCTACGAGCAGTACTTC. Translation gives CASSRSSYEQYF.

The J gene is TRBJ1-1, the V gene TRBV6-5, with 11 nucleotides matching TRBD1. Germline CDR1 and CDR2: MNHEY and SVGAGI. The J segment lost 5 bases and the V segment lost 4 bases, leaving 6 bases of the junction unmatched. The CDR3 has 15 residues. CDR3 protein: CASSSRTGGNTEAFF. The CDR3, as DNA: TGTGCCAGCAGTTCACGGACAGGGGGCAATACTGAAGCTTTCTTT.

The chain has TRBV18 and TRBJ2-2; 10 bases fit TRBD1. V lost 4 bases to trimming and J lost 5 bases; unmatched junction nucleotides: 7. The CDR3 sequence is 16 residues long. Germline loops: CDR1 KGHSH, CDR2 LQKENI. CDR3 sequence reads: CASSRLPGQGTGELFF. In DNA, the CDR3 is TGTGCCAGCTCACGATTACCGGGACAGGGGACCGGGGAGCTGTTTTTT.

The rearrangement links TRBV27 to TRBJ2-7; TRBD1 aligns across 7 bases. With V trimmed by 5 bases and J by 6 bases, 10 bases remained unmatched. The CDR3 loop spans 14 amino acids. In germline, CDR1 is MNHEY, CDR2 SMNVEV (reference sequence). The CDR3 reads CASSPNRGWGEQYF. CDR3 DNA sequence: TGTGCCAGCAGTCCCAACAGGGGCTGGGGCGAGCAGTACTTC.

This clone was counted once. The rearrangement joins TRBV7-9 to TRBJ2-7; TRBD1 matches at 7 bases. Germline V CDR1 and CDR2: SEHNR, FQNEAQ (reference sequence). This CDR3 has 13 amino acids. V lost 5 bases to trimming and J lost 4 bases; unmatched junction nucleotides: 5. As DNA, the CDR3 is TGTGCCAGCAGCGCCTCGGGACAGTACGAGCAGTACGTC. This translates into CASSASGQYEQYV.

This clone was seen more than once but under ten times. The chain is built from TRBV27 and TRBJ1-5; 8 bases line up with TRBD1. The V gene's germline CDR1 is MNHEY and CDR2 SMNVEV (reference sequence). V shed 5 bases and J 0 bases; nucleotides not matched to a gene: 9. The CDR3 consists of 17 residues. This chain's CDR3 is CASSPGQGVTSNQPQHF. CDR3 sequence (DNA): TGTGCCAGCAGTCCCGGACAGGGTGTAACTAGCAATCAGCCCCAGCATTTT.

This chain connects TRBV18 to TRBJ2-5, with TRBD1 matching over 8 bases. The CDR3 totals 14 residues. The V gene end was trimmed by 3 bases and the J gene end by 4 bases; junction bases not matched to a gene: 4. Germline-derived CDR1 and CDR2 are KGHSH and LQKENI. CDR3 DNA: TGTGCCAGCTCACCGGACAGGGCTGCAGAGACCCAGTACTTC. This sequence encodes CASSPDRAAETQYF.

The DNA for the CDR3 is TGTGCCAGCAGCCAAGAAGCCGCGGGCAGAGGTGAAGCTTTCTTT. It codes for CASSQEAAGRGEAFF. The chain couples TRBV4-2 to TRBJ1-1; D is unresolved. CDR1 and CDR2 (germline): LGHNA, YNFKEQ. The CDR3 runs 15 residues. V was pared by 0 bases and J by 7 bases, with 15 bases between.

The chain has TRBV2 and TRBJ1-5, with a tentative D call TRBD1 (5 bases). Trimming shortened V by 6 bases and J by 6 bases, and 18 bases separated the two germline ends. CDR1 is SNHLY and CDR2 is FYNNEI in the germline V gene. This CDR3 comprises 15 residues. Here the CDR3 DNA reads TGTGCCAGCAGGCCGGGGACGGGAGGGCGTCAGCCCCAGCATTTT. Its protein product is CASRPGTGGRQPQHF.

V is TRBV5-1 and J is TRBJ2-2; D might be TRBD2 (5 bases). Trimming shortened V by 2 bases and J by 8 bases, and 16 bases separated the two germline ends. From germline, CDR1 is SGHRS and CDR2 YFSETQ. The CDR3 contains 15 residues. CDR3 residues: CASSFVAGGSGELFF. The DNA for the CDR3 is TGCGCCAGCAGCTTTGTTGCAGGAGGTTCGGGGGAGCTGTTTTTT.

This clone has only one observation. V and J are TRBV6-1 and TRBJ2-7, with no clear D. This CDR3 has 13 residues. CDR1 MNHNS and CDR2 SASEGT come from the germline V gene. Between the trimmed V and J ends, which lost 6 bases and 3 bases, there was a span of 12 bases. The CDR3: CASRQAAGYEQYV. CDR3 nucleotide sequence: TGTGCCAGCAGACAAGCAGCAGGCTACGAGCAGTACGTC.

The CDR3 protein is CASSLERIQETQYF. Written as DNA, the CDR3 is TGCGCCAGCAGCTTGGAGCGGATACAAGAGACCCAGTACTTC. The rearrangement links TRBV5-1 to TRBJ2-5; a weak D match, TRBD2 (5 bases). Trimming removed 0 bases from V and 2 bases from J, with 8 bases in between. CDR3 length: 14 residues. CDR1 is SGHRS and CDR2 is YFSETQ in the germline V gene.